This T cell receptor (beta chain) derives from a study of blood T cells in healthy people across ages (dated by TCRdb to 2013 to 2016). About the investigation overall: Template switching captured roughly one uniquely barcoded TCR beta cDNA molecule per two T cells in model experiments. Age-related changes in TCR beta repertoire diversity were measured in the study by deep sequencing normalized with unique cDNA molecular identifiers. Donors were grouped into four age groups: young (average 16 years), middle-aged (over 35), aged (about 59) and long-lived (around 80). Donors of different ages were randomly distributed across sequencing lanes to avoid experimental bias. The study analyzed two additional independent replicas of 1 million unique cDNA reads from the same blood draw for two donors, one aged 18 to 30 and one aged 80 or older.

From the cysteine through the phenylalanine, the CDR3 covers 16 amino acids. The kept DNA is CDR3 alone, 48 bases in frame from the first base. The germline V gene gives CDR1 as LGHNA and CDR2 as YNFKEQ. V is pruned by 4 bases and J by 2 bases, leaving 11 bases of the junction without a gene match. Preparation of the library involved 5' RACE. TCRdb shows the sequencer as Illumina HiSeq 2500. A second 7 to 11 cycle PCR used a sample-barcoded 5' primer and a J-beta primer mix. Each TCR beta cDNA molecule received a unique molecular identifier from a template-switch 5' adaptor carrying 12 random nucleotides. Each sample yielded at least 2.5 million CDR3-containing paired-end reads. The Mint cDNA synthesis kit, primed by a TRBC-specific oligonucleotide, was used to synthesize first-strand cDNA from all RNA. Following uracil-DNA glycosylase treatment, a first 18-cycle PCR with universal primers M1SS and BC2_uni_R was performed on all cDNA. In the source study's methods: Each sample was normalized by randomly selecting 1 million high-quality reads, each carrying a distinct molecular identifier. Instead of being binned into consensus sequences, reads with shared molecular identifiers were discarded. CDR3 identification, clonotype clustering and error correction used MiTCR with a Q25 quality threshold and the strictest error-elimination algorithm. A nonparametric unseen species model with Euler transformation was used to estimate a lower bound on total TCR beta diversity. TCRdb reran the public reads through fastp at Q25 and MiXCR, keeping productive beta chains. Rows with one shared CDR3 protein collapse into an entry with the most common genes and DNA. Clone size and V and J calls follow TCRdb, not the original study. The sample records about a million distinct CDR3 sequences, roughly 51% of which are singletons. Jointly, the top ten make up roughly a fifth of the sample.

The donors were 40 or so Caucasian individuals from Russia, aged 6 to 90 years, who were systemically healthy. Each donor gave 8 to 10 milliliters of peripheral blood, drawn into EDTA-treated Vacutainer tubes. PBMCs were isolated by Ficoll-Paque density-gradient centrifugation, with at least 7 million obtained per sample. Total RNA, at least 6 micrograms per sample, was extracted from PBMCs with Trizol reagent. Naive CD45RAhigh/CD27high T cell percentages were measured by flow cytometry on a PBMC aliquot from every donor. Overall study results and their limits: The long-lived group showed more naive CD4+ T cells, fewer expanded clones and increased TCR diversity than the aged group, suggesting age selection. Estimates of total diversity from one million sequenced T cells were regarded as lower bounds and underestimates. A strong correlation was found between observed TCR beta diversity and the percentage of naive T cells measured by flow cytometry. Because donor CMV infection status was unknown, age-related changes in expanded clonotypes were potentially confounded. As age increased, observed TCR beta diversity per million T cells dropped in a roughly linear way, and a significant reduction was already evident by age 40. Conclusive comparison of naive and antigen-experienced compartments was prevented by the profiling of bulk unsorted PBMCs.

This clonotype was recorded many times. Its recognized antigen is unknown. Per-nucleotide qualities are absent, and no much larger clonotype sits a single base away. The clonotype comes from a woman aged 55-75 years in good health. Sample: blood. This chain is built from TRBV4-2 and TRBJ2-7; 7 bases in the middle match TRBD2. The CDR3 reads CASSPSDSSGTYEQYF. Read as DNA, the sequence is TGTGCCAGCAGCCCCTCCGACTCCAGCGGGACCTACGAGCAGTACTTC.